This TCR beta chain appears in the sequencing data of a study of a mutant IDH1 vaccine in newly diagnosed glioma. Turning to the study itself: Vaccinations were initiated 4-6 weeks following radiotherapy alone, or were given together with temozolomide cycles.

The CDR3 consists of 14 residues. Trimming stripped 0 bases from V and 2 bases from J, with 9 bases between. Germline loops: CDR1 SGHRS, CDR2 YFSETQ. Documented time point: week 11, during vaccination. In every dose of vaccine, 300 ug of mutant IDH1 20-mer peptide was given alongside topical imiquimod. Method: immunoSEQ multiplex PCR; TCRdb's copy keeps in-frame clones and lacks some. The sample shows tens of thousands of clones, 90% of them seen only once. Findings and limits, study-wide: The occurrence of vaccine-induced immune responses was seen in around 95% of patients.

In this sample, this clone turned up a few times. Its antigen is not identified. The chain recombines TRBV5-1 with TRBJ2-7; D unclear. This sequence originates from a man between 18 and 35 years old with glioma. The sequences come from PBMCs, collected from a glioma patient whose treatment included an IDH1 peptide vaccine. The CDR3 nucleotides are TGCGCCAGCAGCTTGGTAGTCAGCCCCTACGAGCAGTACTTC. As protein: CASSLVVSPYEQYF. The complete variable domain, with remaining parts taken from reference TRBV5-1 and TRBJ2-7, reads KAGVTQTPRYLIKTRGQQVTLSCSPISGHRSVSWYQQTPGQGLQFLFEYFSETQRNKGNFPGRFSGRQFSNSRSEMNVSTLELGDSALYLCASSLVVSPYEQYFGPGTRLTVT.